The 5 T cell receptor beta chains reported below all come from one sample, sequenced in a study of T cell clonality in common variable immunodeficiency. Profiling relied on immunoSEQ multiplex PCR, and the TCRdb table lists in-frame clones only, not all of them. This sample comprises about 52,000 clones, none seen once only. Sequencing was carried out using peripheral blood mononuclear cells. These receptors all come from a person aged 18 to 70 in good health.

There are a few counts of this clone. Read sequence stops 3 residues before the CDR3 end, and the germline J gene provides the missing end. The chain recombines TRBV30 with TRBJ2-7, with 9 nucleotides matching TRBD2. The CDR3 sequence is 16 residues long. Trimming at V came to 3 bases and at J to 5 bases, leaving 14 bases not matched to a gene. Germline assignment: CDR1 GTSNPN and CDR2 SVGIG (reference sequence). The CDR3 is CAWRGVSVAGEDEQYF. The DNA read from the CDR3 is TGTGCCTGGAGGGGGGTCTCGGTAGCGGGAGAAGACGAG.

The CDR3 bases that were read are TGCGCCAGCAGCTCGGGTGATAGGGGGGAGACC. Protein: CASSSGDRGET. The CDR3, in full, reads CASSSGDRGETQYF. The chain combines TRBV5-1 with TRBJ2-5; tentatively, D is TRBD1 (6 bases). The read is 3 residues too short to cover the CDR3 end, so that end is filled in from the germline J gene. Germline lookup yields CDR1 SGHRS and CDR2 YFSETQ. The V end lost 3 bases, the J end lost 5 bases, and 14 bases lay between the germline ends. The CDR3 is 14 amino acids.

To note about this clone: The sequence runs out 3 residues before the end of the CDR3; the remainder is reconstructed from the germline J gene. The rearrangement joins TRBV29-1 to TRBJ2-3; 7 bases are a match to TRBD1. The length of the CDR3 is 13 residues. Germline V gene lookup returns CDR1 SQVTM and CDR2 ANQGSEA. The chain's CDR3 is CSVRDRSQETQYF. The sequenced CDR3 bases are TGCAGCGTCCGGGACAGATCGCAAGAGACG.

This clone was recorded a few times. The sequenced part of the CDR3 DNA is TGTGCCAGCAGCTTAGCGGGCGACGGTTCTGTCTATGGC. This codes for CASSLAGDGSVYG. The full CDR3 sequence reads CASSLAGDGSVYGYTF. The chain uses TRBV7-6 and TRBJ1-2; no clear D gene. The CDR3 goes on 3 residues after the read ends, and that part is filled in from the germline J gene. This CDR3 has 16 residues. With 0 bases removed from V and 4 bases from J, the gap between germline ends came to 15 bases. Germline-derived CDR1 and CDR2 are SGHVS and FNYEAQ.

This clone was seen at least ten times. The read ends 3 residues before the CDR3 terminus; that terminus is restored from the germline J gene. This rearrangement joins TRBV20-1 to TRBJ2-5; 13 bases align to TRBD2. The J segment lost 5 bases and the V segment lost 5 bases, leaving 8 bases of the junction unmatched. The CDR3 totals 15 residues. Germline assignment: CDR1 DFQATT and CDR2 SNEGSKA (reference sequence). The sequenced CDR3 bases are TGCAGTGCTGGTCACACTAGCGGGAGGGCTGAGACC. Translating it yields CSAGHTSGRAET. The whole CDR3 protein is CSAGHTSGRAETQYF.